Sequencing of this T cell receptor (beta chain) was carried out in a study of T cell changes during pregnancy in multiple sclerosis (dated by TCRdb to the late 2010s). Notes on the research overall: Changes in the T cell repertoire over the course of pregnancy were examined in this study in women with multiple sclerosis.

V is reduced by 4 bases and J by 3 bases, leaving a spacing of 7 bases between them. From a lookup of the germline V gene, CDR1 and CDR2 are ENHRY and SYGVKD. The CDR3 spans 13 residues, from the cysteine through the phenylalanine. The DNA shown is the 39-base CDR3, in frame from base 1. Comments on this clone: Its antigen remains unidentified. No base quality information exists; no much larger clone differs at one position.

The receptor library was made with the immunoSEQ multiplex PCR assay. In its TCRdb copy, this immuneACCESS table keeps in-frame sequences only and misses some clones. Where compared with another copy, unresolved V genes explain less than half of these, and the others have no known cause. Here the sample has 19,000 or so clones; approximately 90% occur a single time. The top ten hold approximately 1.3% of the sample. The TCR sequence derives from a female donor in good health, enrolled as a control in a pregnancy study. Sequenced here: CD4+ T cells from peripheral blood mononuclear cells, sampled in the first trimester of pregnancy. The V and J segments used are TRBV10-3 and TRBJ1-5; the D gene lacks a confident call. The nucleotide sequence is TGTGCCATCAGTGTGACTAACAATCAGCCCCAGCATTTT. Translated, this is CAISVTNNQPQHF.